The sequence of this TCR beta chain was determined in a study of control samples from healthy donors and cancer patients. Libraries were prepared by immunoSEQ multiplex PCR; TCRdb keeps only in-frame clonotypes and omits some of them. The repertoire consists of more than 5,500 clones, with 84% occurring once and the leading ten covering approximately 7.1%. Between the trimmed V and J ends, which lost 4 bases and 7 bases, there was a span of 16 bases. Germline CDR1 SGHVS, CDR2 FQNEAQ. The CDR3 has 15 residues. The sequenced sample consisted of formalin-fixed, paraffin-embedded tissue. The sequence was collected from a female donor with lung cancer. The J gene is TRBJ1-4, the V gene TRBV7-8, with a weak D call TRBD1 (6 bases). CDR3 region: CASSSRQAPSEKLFF. DNA for the CDR3: TGTGCCAGCAGCTCTCGACAGGCACCGAGTGAAAAACTGTTTTTT.